Described below is a single TCR beta chain sequence and its context. The clone's antigen remains unknown. No per-base quality is available; no much larger clone lies one base away. This specimen belongs to a study of blood T cell repertoires in COVID-19 (dated by TCRdb to the early 2020s). Study-level background: Samples covering the acute and convalescent phases of COVID-19 were provided by collaborators in the United States, Italy and Spain. The prospective study material was composed of cDNA or gDNA derived from T cells, B-cell-depleted T cells, or PBMCs. Deeply sampled blood TCRbeta repertoires from subjects exposed to, actively infected with, or recovered from COVID-19 were included in the dataset. A freely available public database, intended as a resource for researchers studying the immune response to SARS-CoV-2, is where the repertoires were released. Samples came from the ongoing ImmuneRACE study (first 160 participants) plus 1,254 subjects from 6 global collaborators. Nearly every sample came with metadata listing a de-identified subject ID, COVID-19 status, age in years and sex. Where available, HLA class I and class II types were taken from metadata supplied by the sample provider and were not determined by assay-based typing.

The collaborating institutions used their own protocols to collect whole blood in K2EDTA tubes. For TCRbeta analysis, collaborator samples were shipped as frozen whole blood, as isolated PBMCs, or as DNA extracted from either sample type. Broad study findings and their caveats: The quantity of clinical and demographic metadata differed by source and by participant and was supplied without curation.

TCRbeta CDR3 regions were amplified from genomic DNA using the immunoSEQ Assay, a bias-controlled multiplex PCR. The authors' analysis ran thus. The number of nucleated cells in each sample was estimated by amplification of reference gene primers within the assay. Sequence reads were collapsed and filtered to measure the absolute abundance of every unique TCRbeta CDR3 rearrangement. Productive Simpson clonality was computed per sample as the square root of Simpson's diversity index over productive rearrangements. This immuneACCESS table, as held by TCRdb, lists in-frame sequences with V and J called but not all clones. Of the missing ones, under half trace to an unresolved V gene in checked studies; the others have no known cause. The DNA was the basis for D and trimming; V, J and clone size are from that table. A total of around 280,000 clones appear in this sample, 70% to 90% of them only once. The ten largest clones represent around 1.4% of the sample.

CDR1 and CDR2, looked up from the germline V gene, are SGHVT and SQSDAQ. The CDR3 has 16 amino acids, counting the end cysteine and phenylalanine. Only the CDR3 portion is preserved as DNA: 48 bases, with reading frame beginning at the first base. Ends trimmed: V by 2 bases, J by 0 bases; bases unmatched to a gene: 3. The chain couples TRBV7-4 to TRBJ2-1; 8 bases in between match TRBD2. The sequence came from a man in his 70s with acute or convalescent COVID-19. The sequenced material came from peripheral blood. CDR3 region: CASSLLAGRSYNEQFF. The nucleotides read TGTGCCAGCAGCTTACTAGCGGGCCGCTCCTACAATGAGCAGTTCTTC.